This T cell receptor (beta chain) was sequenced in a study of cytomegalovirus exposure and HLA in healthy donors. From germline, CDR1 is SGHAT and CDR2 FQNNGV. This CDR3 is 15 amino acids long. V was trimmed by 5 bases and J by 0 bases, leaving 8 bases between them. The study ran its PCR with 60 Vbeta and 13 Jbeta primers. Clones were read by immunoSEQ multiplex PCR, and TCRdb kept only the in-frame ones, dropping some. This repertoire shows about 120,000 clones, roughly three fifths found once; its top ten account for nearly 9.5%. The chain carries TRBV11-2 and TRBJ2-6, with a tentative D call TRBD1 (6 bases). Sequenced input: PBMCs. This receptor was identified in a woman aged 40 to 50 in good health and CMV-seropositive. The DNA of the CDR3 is TGTGCCAGCAGCATACAGGGCTCTGGGGCCAACGTCCTGACTTTC. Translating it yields CASSIQGSGANVLTF.